This record looks at one T cell receptor beta chain sequence and its context. The antigen is unknown. V lost 5 bases, J lost 4 bases, and 9 bases stayed unmatched. Germline-derived CDR1 and CDR2 are LNHDA and SQIVND (reference sequence). The CDR3 loop spans 16 amino acids. The data belong to a study of T-cell reconstitution after alpha-beta-depleted transplantation in children. Study-level findings and limits: About two months after transplant, alpha-beta T cells reportedly came from several hundred expanded graft clones. T-cell counts and diversity at one year following transplant were attributed mainly to newly produced T cells.

Molecular barcoding with unique molecular identifiers was used for the TCRbeta library. One entry per CDR3 protein results from TCRdb running MiXCR on the PCR reads. The profile shows around 440,000 distinct CDR3 sequences, about 10% of them singletons. The TCR was taken from a child aged 2-15 years with inherited bone marrow failure, due to receive a stem cell transplant. Sequenced material: PBMCs, taken before TCRalphabeta/CD19-depleted stem cell transplant. The chain uses TRBV19 and TRBJ2-1; 9 bases agree with TRBD2. As DNA, the CDR3 is TGTGCCAGTAGTCGGCGGGAGGGTCTTACATACAATGAGCAGTTCTTC. It specifies CASSRREGLTYNEQFF.